This is a list of T cell receptor beta chains from one sample in a study of T cells in Graves' hyperthyroidism and ophthalmopathy. From the multiplex PCR reads, TCRdb called clonotypes with MiXCR, one entry per CDR3 protein. Of approximately 700,000 distinct CDR3 sequences listed, 45% are singletons. Sequenced input: peripheral blood or thyroid tissue (not recorded which). These receptors were taken from an adult man with Graves' disease, either hyperthyroidism or ophthalmopathy (not recorded which). Both conserved end residues are part of each CDR3. A D gene is named only where the DNA matches it firmly. Some rows have no size entry. The others give once, few or many, or a class for an expanded clone.

clone_size,j_call,d_call,v_call,cdr3_aa,cdr3_nt
-,TRBJ2-7,-,TRBV20-1,CSASSLRLGGLSYEQYF,TGCAGTGCTAGTAGTTTGCGGTTAGGGGGACTTTCCTACGAGCAGTACTTC
few,TRBJ1-6,-,TRBV10-3,CASSSAVASYNSPLHF,TGTGCCAGCAGCTCCGCCGTAGCCTCCTATAATTCACCCCTCCACTTT
few,TRBJ2-5,-,TRBV5-4,CASSAGIETQYF,TGTGCCAGCAGCGCGGGGATAGAGACCCAGTACTTC
-,TRBJ1-6,-,TRBV4-2,CASSQVERDGSPLHF,TGTGCCAGCAGCCAAGTGGAACGGGATGGTTCACCCCTCCACTTT
-,TRBJ1-2,TRBD1,TRBV10-3,CAISETRGQRARGYTF,TGTGCCATCAGTGAAACGAGGGGACAGAGGGCTCGGGGCTACACCTTC
many,TRBJ2-2,-,TRBV7-8,CASSLVRAGSNTGELFF,TGTGCCAGCAGCTTAGTCAGGGCCGGCTCGAACACCGGGGAGCTGTTTTTT
few,TRBJ1-2,TRBD1,TRBV9,CASSSQDRVNYGYTF,TGTGCCAGCAGCTCACAGGACAGGGTTAACTATGGCTACACCTTC
many,TRBJ1-1,-,TRBV10-3,CAISVGTEAFF,TGTGCCATCAGTGTAGGGACTGAAGCTTTCTTT
-,TRBJ2-7,-,TRBV2,CASSEVRRAYEQYF,TGTGCCAGCAGTGAAGTTAGAAGGGCCTACGAGCAGTACTTC
many,TRBJ2-7,TRBD2,TRBV7-6,CASSLAQTSGYEQYF,TGTGCCAGCAGCTTAGCGCAAACTAGCGGCTACGAGCAGTACTTC
many,TRBJ1-6,-,TRBV5-4,CASSVRAGESPLHF,TGTGCCAGCAGCGTCAGGGCCGGGGAATCACCCCTCCACTTT
many,TRBJ2-6,-,TRBV7-9,CASSLTSSGANVLTF,TGTGCCAGCAGCTTAACCAGCTCTGGGGCCAACGTCCTGACTTTC
-,TRBJ1-2,-,TRBV13,CASSPNFRDTASYGYTF,TGTGCCAGCAGCCCCAACTTCCGGGACACGGCTTCCTATGGCTACACCTTC
-,TRBJ2-2,TRBD2,TRBV9,CASITAGGNTGELFF,TGTGCCAGCATCACCGCGGGGGGAAACACCGGGGAGCTGTTTTTT
-,TRBJ1-5,TRBD1,TRBV10-3,CAIGTGFGNQPQHF,TGTGCCATCGGGACAGGGTTTGGCAATCAGCCCCAGCATTTT
once,TRBJ2-7,-,TRBV7-2,CASSQVPDYEQYF,TGTGCCAGCAGCCAAGTTCCAGACTACGAGCAGTACTTC
-,TRBJ1-1,-,TRBV6-5,CALTGNTEAFF,TGTGCGCTTACTGGGAACACTGAAGCTTTCTTT
-,TRBJ1-6,-,TRBV20-1,CSATVYNSPLHF,TGCAGTGCGACAGTGTATAATTCACCCCTCCACTTT
-,TRBJ2-2,-,TRBV7-3,CASSLNSFLVVSGELFF,TGTGCCAGCAGCTTAAACTCTTTTCTAGTCGTTTCCGGGGAGCTGTTTTTT
-,TRBJ1-1,TRBD1,TRBV7-3,CASSLRTGSTNTEAFF,TGTGCCAGCAGCTTACGGACAGGCTCCACGAACACTGAAGCTTTCTTT
-,TRBJ1-4,-,TRBV6-5,CASSYSPSEHNEKLFF,TGTGCCAGCAGTTACAGTCCCAGCGAACATAATGAAAAACTGTTTTTT
-,TRBJ1-2,-,TRBV30,CAWSVYGARANYGYTF,TGTGCCTGGAGTGTATACGGGGCACGAGCTAACTATGGCTACACCTTC
once,TRBJ1-2,-,TRBV24-1,CATSAGANYGYTF,TGTGCCACCAGTGCAGGGGCTAACTATGGCTACACCTTC
-,TRBJ1-6,TRBD1,TRBV29-1,CSVYRGQGQGSPLHF,TGCAGCGTATACAGGGGACAGGGGCAAGGATCACCCCTCCACTTT
few,TRBJ2-2,TRBD2,TRBV11-3,CASSLVTSGTGELFF,TGTGCCAGCAGCTTAGTAACTAGCGGTACCGGGGAGCTGTTTTTT
few,TRBJ1-2,-,TRBV12-3/TRBV12-4,CASSFRGGAYGYTF,TGTGCCAGCAGTTTTAGAGGGGGGGCCTATGGCTACACCTTC
-,TRBJ1-1,-,TRBV7-2,CAWNRVPERTEAFF,TGTGCCTGGAATAGGGTCCCGGAGAGGACTGAAGCTTTCTTT
-,TRBJ1-6,-,TRBV29-1,CSVPGTYNSPLHF,TGCAGCGTACCTGGGACCTATAATTCACCCCTCCACTTT
-,TRBJ2-7,TRBD2,TRBV5-6,CASKGLAGVYEQYF,TGTGCCAGCAAGGGACTAGCGGGAGTCTACGAGCAGTACTTC